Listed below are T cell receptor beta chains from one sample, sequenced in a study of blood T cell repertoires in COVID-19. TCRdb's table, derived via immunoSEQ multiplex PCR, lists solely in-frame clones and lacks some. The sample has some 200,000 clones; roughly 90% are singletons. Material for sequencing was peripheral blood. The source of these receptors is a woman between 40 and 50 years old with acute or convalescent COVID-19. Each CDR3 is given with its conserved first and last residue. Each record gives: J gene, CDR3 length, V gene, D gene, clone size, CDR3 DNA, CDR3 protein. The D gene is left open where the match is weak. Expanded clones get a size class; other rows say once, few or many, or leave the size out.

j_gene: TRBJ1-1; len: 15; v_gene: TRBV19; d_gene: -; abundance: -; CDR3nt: TGTGCCAGTAGTATTGGCCAGGGGCGAGGTACTGAAGCTTTCTTT; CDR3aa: CASSIGQGRGTEAFF
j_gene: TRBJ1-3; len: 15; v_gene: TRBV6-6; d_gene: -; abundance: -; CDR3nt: TGTGCCAGCAGTTACTCGGAGTCATTGGGAAACACCATATATTTT; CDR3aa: CASSYSESLGNTIYF
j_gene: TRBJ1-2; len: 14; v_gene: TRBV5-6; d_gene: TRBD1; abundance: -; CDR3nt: TGTGCCAGCAGGACGACAGGGACTAGCTATGGCTACACCTTC; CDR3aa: CASRTTGTSYGYTF
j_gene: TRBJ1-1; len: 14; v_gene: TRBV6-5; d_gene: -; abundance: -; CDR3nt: TGTGCCGGACAAGCCACAGGGAGGGACACTGAAGCTTTCTTT; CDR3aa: CAGQATGRDTEAFF
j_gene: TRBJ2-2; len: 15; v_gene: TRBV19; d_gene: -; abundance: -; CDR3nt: TGTGCCAGTAAATCCCAGGGCTTGAGCACCGGGGAGCTGTTTTTT; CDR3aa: CASKSQGLSTGELFF
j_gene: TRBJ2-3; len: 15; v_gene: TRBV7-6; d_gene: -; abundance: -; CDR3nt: TGTGCCAGCAGCTTAAGCCCCCAGACAGCAGATACGCAGTATTTT; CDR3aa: CASSLSPQTADTQYF
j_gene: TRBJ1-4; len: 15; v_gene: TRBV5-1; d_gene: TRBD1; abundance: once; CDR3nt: TGCGCCAGCAGCCGGACAGGATGGGGTAATGAAAAACTGTTTTTT; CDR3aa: CASSRTGWGNEKLFF
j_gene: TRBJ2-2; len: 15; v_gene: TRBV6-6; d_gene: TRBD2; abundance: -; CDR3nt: TGTGCCAGCAGTTACTCGCGGGGGGTGACCGGGGAGCTGTTTTTT; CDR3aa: CASSYSRGVTGELFF
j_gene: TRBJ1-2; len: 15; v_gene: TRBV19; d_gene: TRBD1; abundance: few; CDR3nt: TGTGCCAGTAGTATAGCCGGGACAGGGCGGAATGGCTACACCTTC; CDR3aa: CASSIAGTGRNGYTF
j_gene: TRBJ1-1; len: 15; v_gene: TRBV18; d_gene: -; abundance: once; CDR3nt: TGTGCCAGCTCACCCAAAAGGGGGAGGGACACTGAAGCTTTCTTT; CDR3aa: CASSPKRGRDTEAFF
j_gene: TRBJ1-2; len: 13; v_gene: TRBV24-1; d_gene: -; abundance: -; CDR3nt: TGTGCCACCAGTGATTTCTCAGACACCGGCTACACCTTC; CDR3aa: CATSDFSDTGYTF
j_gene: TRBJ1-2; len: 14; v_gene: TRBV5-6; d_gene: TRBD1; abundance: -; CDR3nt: TGTGCCAGCAGCCGTTCGGGACAGGGGTATGGCTACACCTTC; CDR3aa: CASSRSGQGYGYTF
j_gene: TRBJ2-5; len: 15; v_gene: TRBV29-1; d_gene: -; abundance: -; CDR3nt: TGCAGCGTTGAAAGAGGGGGGGCCCTCCAAGAGACCCAGTACTTC; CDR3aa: CSVERGGALQETQYF
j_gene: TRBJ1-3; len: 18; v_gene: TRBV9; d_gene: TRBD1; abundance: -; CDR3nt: TGTGCCAGCAGCGTGACGACAGGGACCGTTTCCTCTGGAAACACCATATATTTT; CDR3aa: CASSVTTGTVSSGNTIYF
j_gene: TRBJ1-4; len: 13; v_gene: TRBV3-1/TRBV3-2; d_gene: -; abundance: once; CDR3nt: TGTGCCAGCAGCCAAGATCAGCGGATCGGACTGTTTTTT; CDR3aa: CASSQDQRIGLFF
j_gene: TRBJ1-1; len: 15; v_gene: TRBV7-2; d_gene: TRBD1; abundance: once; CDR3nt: TGTGCCAGCAGCTATTCCGGGACAGCGAACACTGAAGCTTTCTTT; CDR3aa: CASSYSGTANTEAFF
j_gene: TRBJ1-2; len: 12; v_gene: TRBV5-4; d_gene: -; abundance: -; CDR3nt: TGTGCCAGCAGCTTGGTGCGCAATGGCTACACCTTC; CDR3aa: CASSLVRNGYTF
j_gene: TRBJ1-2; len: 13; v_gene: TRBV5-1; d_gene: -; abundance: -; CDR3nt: TGCGCCAGCAGCCTGACACCTAACTATGGCTACACCTTC; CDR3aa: CASSLTPNYGYTF
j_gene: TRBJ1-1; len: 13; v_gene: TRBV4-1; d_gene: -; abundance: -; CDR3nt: TGCGCCAGCAGCCCAGAGACAGACACTGAAGCTTTCTTT; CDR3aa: CASSPETDTEAFF
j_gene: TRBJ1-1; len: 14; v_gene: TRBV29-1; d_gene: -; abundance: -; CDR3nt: TGCAGCGTCCTTACAGGGCCGAAGGACACTGAAGCTTTCTTT; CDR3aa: CSVLTGPKDTEAFF
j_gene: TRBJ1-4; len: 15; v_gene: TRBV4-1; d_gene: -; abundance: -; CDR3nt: TGCGCCAGCAGCCGAACGGGAGAAACTAATGAAAAACTGTTTTTT; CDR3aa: CASSRTGETNEKLFF
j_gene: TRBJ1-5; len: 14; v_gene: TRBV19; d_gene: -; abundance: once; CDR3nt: TGTGCCAGTAGTATGTACATTAGCAATCAGCCCCAGCATTTT; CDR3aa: CASSMYISNQPQHF
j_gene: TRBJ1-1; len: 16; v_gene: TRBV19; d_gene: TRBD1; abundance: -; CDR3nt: TGTGCCAGTAGTTGGAGGACAGGCCTCTGGAACACTGAAGCTTTCTTT; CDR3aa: CASSWRTGLWNTEAFF
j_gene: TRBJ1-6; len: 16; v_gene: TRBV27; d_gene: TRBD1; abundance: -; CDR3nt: TGTGCCAGCAGTAGACAGGGGAAAACCTATAATTCACCCCTCCACTTT; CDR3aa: CASSRQGKTYNSPLHF
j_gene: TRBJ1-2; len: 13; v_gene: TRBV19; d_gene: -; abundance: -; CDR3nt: TGTGCCAGTAGACCGACAGATTTCTATGGCTACACCTTC; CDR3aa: CASRPTDFYGYTF
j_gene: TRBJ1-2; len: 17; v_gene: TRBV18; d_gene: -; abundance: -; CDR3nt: TGTGCCAGCTCACCACCACCAGGCACAGGGTTACTCTATGGCTACACCTTC; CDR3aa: CASSPPPGTGLLYGYTF
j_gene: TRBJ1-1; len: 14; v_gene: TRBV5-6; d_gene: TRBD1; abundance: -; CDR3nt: TGTGCCAGCAGCCGGAGGGACAGCAACACTGAAGCTTTCTTT; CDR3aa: CASSRRDSNTEAFF
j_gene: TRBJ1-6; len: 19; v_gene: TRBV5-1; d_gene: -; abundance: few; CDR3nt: TGCGCCAGCAGCCCAGTGCGACAGATGAAAAGCTCCTATAATTCACCCCTCCACTTT; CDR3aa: CASSPVRQMKSSYNSPLHF
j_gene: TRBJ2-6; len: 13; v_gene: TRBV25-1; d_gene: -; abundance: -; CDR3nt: TGTGCCACTTCTACGTCTGGGGCCAACGTCCTGACTTTC; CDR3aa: CATSTSGANVLTF
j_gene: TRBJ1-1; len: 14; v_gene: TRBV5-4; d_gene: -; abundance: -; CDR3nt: TGTGCCAGCAGCTTGTCGACAGGTAACACTGAAGCTTTCTTT; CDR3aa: CASSLSTGNTEAFF
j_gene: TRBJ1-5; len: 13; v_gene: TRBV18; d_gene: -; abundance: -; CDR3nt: TGTGCCAGCTCAGAAGACAGAGATCAGCCCCAGCATTTT; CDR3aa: CASSEDRDQPQHF
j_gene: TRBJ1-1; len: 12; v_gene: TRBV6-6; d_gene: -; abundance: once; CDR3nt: TGTGCCAGCGTCCCTCGGGGCACTGAAGCTTTCTTT; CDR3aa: CASVPRGTEAFF
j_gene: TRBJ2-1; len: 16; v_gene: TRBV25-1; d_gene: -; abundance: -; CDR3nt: TGTGCCAGCAGTGAATATGGGGCCGGTCGGGTCAATGAGCAGTTCTTC; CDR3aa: CASSEYGAGRVNEQFF
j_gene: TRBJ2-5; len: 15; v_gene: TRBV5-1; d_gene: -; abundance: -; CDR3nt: TGCGCCAGCAGCTTGGTACAGGGTGGGCAAGAGACCCAGTACTTC; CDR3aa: CASSLVQGGQETQYF
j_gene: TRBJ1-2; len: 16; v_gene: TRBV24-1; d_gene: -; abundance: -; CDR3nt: TGTGCCACCAGTGATTTGCAGAGCCCAGGTTCTTATGGCTACACCTTC; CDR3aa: CATSDLQSPGSYGYTF
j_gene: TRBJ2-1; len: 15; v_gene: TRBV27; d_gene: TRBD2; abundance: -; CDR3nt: TGTGCCAGCAGCCCCCTAGCGGGGGGGCTCCATGAGCAGTTCTTC; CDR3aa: CASSPLAGGLHEQFF
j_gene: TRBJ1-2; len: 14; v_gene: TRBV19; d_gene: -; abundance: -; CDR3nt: TGTGCCAGTAGTCGTTCCTCACCGGGCTATGGCTACACCTTC; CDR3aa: CASSRSSPGYGYTF
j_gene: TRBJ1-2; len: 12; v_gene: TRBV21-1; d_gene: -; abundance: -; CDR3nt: TGTGCCAGCACCAAGACGGCCAGGGGGCACACCTTC; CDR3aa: CASTKTARGHTF